This section outlines one T cell receptor beta chain sequence together with its context. Within the sample, other DNA sequences also encode this same CDR3. This record comes from a study of shared clonotypes between healthy human individuals. Terminally differentiated effector memory CD45RA+ cells were excluded by CCR7 positive selection of CD45RO-negative cells. The assay ran at deep level. Generated by immunoSEQ multiplex PCR, the TCRdb table keeps only in-frame clones and is missing some. The sample consists of more than 2 million clones, 93% of them appearing once. Germline V gene data show CDR1 as SNHLY and CDR2 as FYNNEI. The CDR3 has 14 amino acids. The V gene lost 1 base and the J gene lost 0 bases, with 7 bases spanning the gap.

Sequences were obtained from naive CD8+ T cells from PBMCs. This TCR was recovered from a man between 18 and 35 years old in good health. Some clones in this sample may be carry-over from other donors' samples. The chain uses TRBV2 and TRBJ2-7; no clear D gene. As DNA, the CDR3 is TGTGCCAGCAGTGAAGGGCAGGCCTCCTACGAGCAGTACTTC. Translating gives CASSEGQASYEQYF.